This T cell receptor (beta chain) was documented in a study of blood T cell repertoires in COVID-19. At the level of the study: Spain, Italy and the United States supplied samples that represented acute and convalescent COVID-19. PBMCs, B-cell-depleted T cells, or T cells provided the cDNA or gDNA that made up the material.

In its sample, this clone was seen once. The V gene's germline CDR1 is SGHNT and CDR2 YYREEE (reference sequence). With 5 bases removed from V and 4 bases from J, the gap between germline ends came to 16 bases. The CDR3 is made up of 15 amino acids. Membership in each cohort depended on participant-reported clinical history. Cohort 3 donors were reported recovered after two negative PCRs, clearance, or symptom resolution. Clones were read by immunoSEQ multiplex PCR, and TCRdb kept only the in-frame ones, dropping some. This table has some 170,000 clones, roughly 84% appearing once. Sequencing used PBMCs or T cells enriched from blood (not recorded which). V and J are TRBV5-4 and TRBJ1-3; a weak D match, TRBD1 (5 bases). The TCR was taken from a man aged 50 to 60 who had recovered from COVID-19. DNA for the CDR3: TGTGCCAGCAGGGCCGGGGGGGGAAGCGGAAACACCATATATTTT. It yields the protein CASRAGGGSGNTIYF.